The 10 T cell receptor beta chains in this list originate from one sample, sequenced in a study of T cell changes during pregnancy in multiple sclerosis. Assay used: immunoSEQ multiplex PCR; TCRdb lists only in-frame clones, some missing. Of some 100,000 clones detected, about 94% appear once; the ten largest clones hold approximately 0.88%. Sample: peripheral blood, taken before pregnancy. These receptors were collected from a female donor with multiple sclerosis, enrolled in a pregnancy study.

V is TRBV5-1 and J is TRBJ2-3; 7 nucleotides match TRBD1. The CDR3 runs 16 residues. CDR1 and CDR2 (germline): SGHRS, YFSETQ. Trimming removed 4 bases from V and 0 bases from J; junction bases left unmatched: 8. The CDR3 bases are TGCGCCAGCAGCGCCTGGGACAGACTTAGCACAGATACGCAGTATTTT. It is translated as CASSAWDRLSTDTQYF.

The genes are TRBV30 and TRBJ2-2; D not certain. Germline CDR1 GTSNPN, CDR2 SVGIG (reference sequence). Trimming removed 1 base at V and 2 bases at J, with 11 bases between. This CDR3 is 15 amino acids long. The CDR3 DNA reads TGTGCCTGGAGTGCCGACTTCACTAACACCGGGGAGCTGTTTTTT. Translation gives CAWSADFTNTGELFF. The full variable domain, completed using reference TRBV30 and TRBJ2-2, is SQTIHQWPATLVQPVGSPLSLECTVEGTSNPNLYWYRQAAGRGLQLLFYSVGIGQISSEVPQNLSASRPQDRQFILSSKKLLLSDSGFYLCAWSADFTNTGELFFGEGSRLTVL.

This sequence joins TRBV5-1 and TRBJ1-2; 9 nucleotides match TRBD1. Germline V lookup: CDR1 SGHRS, CDR2 YFSETQ. The V and J ends lost 3 bases and 7 bases, in that order; junction bases with no gene match: 7. This CDR3 spans 14 amino acids. This CDR3 is CASSYAGTGFGYTF. CDR3 DNA: TGCGCCAGCAGCTACGCCGGGACAGGGTTTGGCTACACCTTC.

The chain has TRBV5-6 and TRBJ2-5, with 8 bases aligning to TRBD2. The CDR3 loop spans 16 amino acids. With V trimmed by 3 bases and J by 3 bases, 10 bases remained unmatched. Germline loops: CDR1 SGHDT, CDR2 YYEEEE. CDR3 sequence: CASSWRTAGVEETQYF. DNA for the CDR3: TGTGCCAGCAGCTGGCGGACAGCGGGAGTCGAAGAGACCCAGTACTTC.

The sample holds one count of this clone. This rearrangement joins TRBV27 to TRBJ2-7; no clear D. V lost 6 bases, J lost 6 bases, and 9 bases lay in between. Germline V gene sequence: CDR1 MNHEY, CDR2 SMNVEV (reference sequence). The CDR3 has 11 residues. The CDR3 region is CASRDSREQYF. The CDR3 DNA reads as TGTGCCAGCAGAGATAGCCGCGAGCAGTACTTC.

The V call is TRBV5-4, the J call TRBJ2-3, with 15 nucleotides matching TRBD2. The CDR3 covers 17 residues. The V segment lost 4 bases and the J segment 2 bases; nucleotides outside the gene matches: 5. The germline gives CDR1 SGHNT, CDR2 YYREEE (reference sequence). The CDR3: CASSTRTSGRVTDTQYF. CDR3 coding DNA: TGTGCCAGCAGCACCAGGACTAGCGGGAGGGTCACAGATACGCAGTATTTT.

DNA for the CDR3: TGTGCCAGCAGTCCGGGACTGCCTTCCTACAATGAGCAGTTCTTC. As protein: CASSPGLPSYNEQFF. The rearrangement joins TRBV27 to TRBJ2-1, with a tentative D call TRBD2 (6 bases). This CDR3 spans 15 amino acids. Germline V gene data show CDR1 as MNHEY and CDR2 as SMNVEV (reference sequence). V lost 5 bases, J lost 1 base, and 12 bases lay in between.

Of note for this clone: A junction end diverges from the germline sequence, so it may reflect a read error. The chain joins TRBV28 to TRBJ1-3; 7 nucleotides match TRBD1. The CDR3 runs to 13 residues. Germline values: CDR1 MDHEN, CDR2 SYDVKM. The DNA for the CDR3 is TGCGGGATTGGGACAGACTCTGGAAACACCATATATTTT. This encodes CGIGTDSGNTIYF.

Concerning this clone itself: Germline and junction disagree at one end, which may indicate a read error. V gene TRBV29-1 combines with J gene TRBJ1-1, with D unresolved. This CDR3 is 11 amino acids long. Germline CDR1 reads SQVTM; CDR2 reads ANQGSEA. This chain's CDR3 is CSVEGRLEAFF. For the CDR3, the DNA is TGCAGCGTCGAAGGGCGACTTGAAGCTTTCTTT.

V and J are TRBV19 and TRBJ2-3; D is uncertain. The CDR3 spans 15 residues. Germline CDR1 reads LNHDA; CDR2 reads SQIVND (reference sequence). The V and J ends lost 7 bases and 3 bases respectively, with 17 bases between them. Here the CDR3 reads CASKEISRATDTQYF. CDR3 DNA sequence: TGTGCCAGTAAGGAGATTAGCCGAGCGACAGATACGCAGTATTTT.